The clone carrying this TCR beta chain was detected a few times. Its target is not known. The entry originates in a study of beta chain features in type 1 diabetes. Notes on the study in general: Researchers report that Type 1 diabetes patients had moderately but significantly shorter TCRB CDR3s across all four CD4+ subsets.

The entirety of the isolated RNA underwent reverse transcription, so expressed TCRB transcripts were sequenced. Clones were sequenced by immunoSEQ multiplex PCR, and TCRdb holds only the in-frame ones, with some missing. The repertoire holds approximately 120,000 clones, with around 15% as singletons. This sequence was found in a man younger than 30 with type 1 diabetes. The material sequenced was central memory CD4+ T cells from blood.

The CDR3 loop is CASSPDAPNYGYTF. The CDR3 region has the DNA TGTGCCAGCAGCCCGGACGCACCTAACTATGGCTACACCTTC. This chain joins TRBV11-2 and TRBJ1-2; D remains unclear. This CDR3 contains 14 residues. The V end was cut by 5 bases, the J end by 0 bases, with 10 bases between. Germline V CDR1 and CDR2: SGHAT, FQNNGV.